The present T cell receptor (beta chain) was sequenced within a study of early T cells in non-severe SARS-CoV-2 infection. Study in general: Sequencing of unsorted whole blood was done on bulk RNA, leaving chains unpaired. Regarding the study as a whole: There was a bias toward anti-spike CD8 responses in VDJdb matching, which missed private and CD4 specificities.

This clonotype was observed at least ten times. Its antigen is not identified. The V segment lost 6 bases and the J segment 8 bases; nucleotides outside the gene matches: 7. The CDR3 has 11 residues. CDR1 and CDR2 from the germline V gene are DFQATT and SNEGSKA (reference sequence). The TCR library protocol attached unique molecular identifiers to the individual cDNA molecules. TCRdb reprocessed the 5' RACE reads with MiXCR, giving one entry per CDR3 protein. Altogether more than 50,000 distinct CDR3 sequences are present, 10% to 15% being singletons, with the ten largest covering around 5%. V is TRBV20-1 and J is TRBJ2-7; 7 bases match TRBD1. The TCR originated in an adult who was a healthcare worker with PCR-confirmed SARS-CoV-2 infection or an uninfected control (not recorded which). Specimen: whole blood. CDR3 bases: TGCAGTGCAACCACAGGGGTCAAGCAGTACTTC. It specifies CSATTGVKQYF.